A single TCR beta chain is shown here with its context. Its antigen is not known. Germline V gene lookup returns CDR1 SGHTA and CDR2 FQGTGA. J gave up 5 bases and V 6 bases, and 7 bases lay outside the gene matches. The CDR3 has 14 residues. The data were obtained in a study of T cell responses to AZD1222 COVID-19 vaccine. Here immunoSEQ multiplex PCR was the method, and the copy in TCRdb shows in-frame clones only, minus some. The table has around 140,000 clones, 91% seen once. Study results and caveats: Spike-specific TCR repertoires showed rising breadth and depth after two AZD1222 doses. Repertoire samples came only from after the peak T cell response. The CD4 TCRs associated with vaccination extended across spike and predominated at 160-218 and 743-854. Unmutated variant regions are reportedly targeted by nearly half of spike-specific TCRs.

The V call is TRBV7-3, the J call TRBJ2-1, with TRBD2 matching 7 bases. This clonotype was sampled from an adult who received the AZD1222 COVID-19 vaccine. Sequenced material: peripheral blood, taken 28 days after the second AZD1222 dose. Written as DNA, the CDR3 is TGTGCCAGCAGATCACCGGGACTAAACAATGAGCAGTTCTTC. As protein: CASRSPGLNNEQFF.